The rows below give T cell receptor beta chains drawn from one sample of a study of blood T cell repertoires in COVID-19. Sequenced by immunoSEQ multiplex PCR; TCRdb stores in-frame clones only, minus some. Counted here are over 250,000 clones, 88% occurring once; the ten biggest clones make up 0.65% to 0.9%. The sample consisted of peripheral blood. The receptors shown here come from a woman aged 25-40 years with acute or convalescent COVID-19. Each CDR3 is given with its conserved first and last residue. Fields, in order: V gene, D gene, clone size, J gene, CDR3 DNA, CDR3 protein. The D gene is left open where the match is weak. Clone size, where shown, is once, few, many, or a class for clones that have expanded.

>TRBV10-1|NA|NA|TRBJ2-1
TGCGCCAGCAGTCGAGGGGGCTCCTACAATGAGCAGTTCTTC
CASSRGGSYNEQFF
>TRBV25-1|NA|NA|TRBJ2-1
TGTGCCAGCAGTAAGACTAGGAGCTCCTACAATGAGCAGTTCTTC
CASSKTRSSYNEQFF
>TRBV6-6|TRBD2|NA|TRBJ2-7
TGTGCCAGCAGAGCCCTGACTAGCGGGAGCTCCTACGAGCAGTACTTC
CASRALTSGSSYEQYF
>TRBV19|NA|few|TRBJ1-5
TGTGCCAGTAGTAATGCGGGCAATCAGCCCCAGCATTTT
CASSNAGNQPQHF
>TRBV6-5|NA|NA|TRBJ2-2
TGTGCCAGCAGTAGACCCCCAGGGGCGACCGGGGAGCTGTTTTTT
CASSRPPGATGELFF
>TRBV5-4|NA|NA|TRBJ2-7
TGTGCCAGCAGCTTGATTGGCCAGGGTGAGCAGTACTTC
CASSLIGQGEQYF
>TRBV27|NA|NA|TRBJ1-6
TGTGCCAGCAGTTTATCACTGCAACCCTTAAATTCACCCCTCCACTTT
CASSLSLQPLNSPLHF
>TRBV4-3|TRBD2|once|TRBJ2-1
TGCGCCAGCAGCCGAAATAGCGGGAGGGCCGAAAATGAGCAGTTCTTC
CASSRNSGRAENEQFF
>TRBV19|TRBD1|NA|TRBJ1-1
TGTGCCAGTAGTACCCCCCCGGACAGGGTGAAAACTGAAGCTTTCTTT
CASSTPPDRVKTEAFF
>TRBV27|NA|few|TRBJ2-7
TGTGCCAGCAGTTTTATTTCTAGTGGGTCCTACGAGCAGTACTTC
CASSFISSGSYEQYF
>TRBV30|NA|NA|TRBJ2-1
TGTGCCTGGGACAACGACACTTACAATGAGCAGTTCTTC
CAWDNDTYNEQFF
>TRBV6-2/TRBV6-3|TRBD2|few|TRBJ2-2
TGTGCCAGCAGTTACTCGAGCCCGCTAGCGGGAGTCACCGGGGAGCTGTTTTTT
CASSYSSPLAGVTGELFF
>TRBV6-5|TRBD2|NA|TRBJ2-1
TGTGCCAGCTACCGACTAGCGGGAGAGGAAAATGAGCAGTTCTTC
CASYRLAGEENEQFF
>TRBV2|NA|NA|TRBJ2-1
TGTGCCAGCGGGTTAGCGTTATACAATGAGCAGTTCTTC
CASGLALYNEQFF
>TRBV13|TRBD2|NA|TRBJ2-3
TGTGCCAGCAGCTTTGAGCGGGAGAGGGGGACAGATACGCAGTATTTT
CASSFERERGTDTQYF
>TRBV2|NA|NA|TRBJ1-5
TGTGCCAGCGCTCCCCAAGCGGGTCAAACCAATCAGCCCCAGCATTTT
CASAPQAGQTNQPQHF
>TRBV2|TRBD1|many|TRBJ2-1
TGTGCCAGCAGCCCCATCATCGGACAGGGGGGGAATGAGCAGTTCTTC
CASSPIIGQGGNEQFF
>TRBV7-3|TRBD1|NA|TRBJ1-3
TGTGCCAGCAGCTTACAGGGGGGCTCTGGAAACACCATATATTTT
CASSLQGGSGNTIYF
>TRBV6-5|NA|NA|TRBJ2-7
TGTGCCAGCAGTTCAGGACAGCATTACGAGCAGTACTTC
CASSSGQHYEQYF
>TRBV12-3/TRBV12-4|NA|NA|TRBJ2-1
TGTGCCAGCAGTCGGACTGCCTACAATGAGCAGTTCTTC
CASSRTAYNEQFF
>TRBV29-1|NA|NA|TRBJ2-1
TGCAGCGTTGATCCGCAAATCGGGGGGTTCTTC
CSVDPQIGGFF
>TRBV30|NA|NA|TRBJ1-5
TGTGCCTGGTCCCGGGACACCAATCAGCCCCAGCATTTT
CAWSRDTNQPQHF
>TRBV20-1|NA|NA|TRBJ2-5
TGCAGTGCTAGTCAGTCTGTAGCGAAGACCCAGTACTTC
CSASQSVAKTQYF
>TRBV9|TRBD2|NA|TRBJ2-6
TGTGCCAGCAGCCTTGGACTAGCGGGAGGGCCCTCTGGGGCCAACGTCCTGACTTTC
CASSLGLAGGPSGANVLTF
>TRBV19|NA|NA|TRBJ2-1
TGTGCCAGTAGTATTGCGGGCCAAAAAGGCAATGAGCAGTTCTTC
CASSIAGQKGNEQFF
>TRBV4-1|NA|NA|TRBJ2-5
TGCGCCAGCAGCCCCCTCTCGAGCCTTCAAGAGACCCAGTACTTC
CASSPLSSLQETQYF
>TRBV7-8|NA|few|TRBJ1-1
TGTGCCAGCAGCTTAATGCGGGAGAACACTGAAGCTTTCTTT
CASSLMRENTEAFF
>TRBV27|NA|NA|TRBJ2-1
TGTGCCAGCAGTAATAGCGCGCACTCCTACAATGAGCAGTTCTTC
CASSNSAHSYNEQFF
>TRBV7-2|TRBD1|NA|TRBJ2-5
TGTGCCAGCAGCGCGGGACAGGGGTTACAAGAGACCCAGTACTTC
CASSAGQGLQETQYF
>TRBV4-2|TRBD2|NA|TRBJ2-3
TGTGCCAGCAGCCCCATTCAGCGGGAGGGCCACACAGATACGCAGTATTTT
CASSPIQREGHTDTQYF
>TRBV3-1/TRBV3-2|TRBD2|NA|TRBJ2-1
TGTGCCAGCAGCCAAGCTACGAGACTAGCGGGATACAATGAGCAGTTCTTC
CASSQATRLAGYNEQFF
>TRBV5-6|NA|NA|TRBJ1-2
TGTGCCAGCAGCTTGTCCGGGGTTTCTAGATATGGCTACACCTTC
CASSLSGVSRYGYTF
>TRBV5-1|NA|NA|TRBJ1-2
TGCGCCAGCAGCTTGGCCGAGGGCGAGTCCTATGGCTACACCTTC
CASSLAEGESYGYTF
>TRBV5-1|TRBD2|once|TRBJ2-3
TGCGCCAGCAGCTTGGTTTCTAGCGGGAGTCAGGCAGATACGCAGTATTTT
CASSLVSSGSQADTQYF
>TRBV30|NA|NA|TRBJ1-6
TGTGCCTGGGGGTCTGATAATTCACCCCTCCACTTT
CAWGSDNSPLHF
>TRBV5-8|NA|NA|TRBJ2-4
TGTGCCAGCAGCTTGTGGGGGGAAATCATAGCCAAAAACATTCAGTACTTC
CASSLWGEIIAKNIQYF
>TRBV19|NA|NA|TRBJ1-1
TGTGCCAGTAGTACCTACCGAGCTTTCTTT
CASSTYRAFF
>TRBV7-9|TRBD2|NA|TRBJ2-7
TGTGCCAGCAGCTTAGTTGGGTCTAGCGGGCGGTCCTACGAGCAGTACTTC
CASSLVGSSGRSYEQYF
>TRBV20-1|NA|NA|TRBJ2-4
TGCAGTGCTAGGGTCTTCACAGGGATGTACTTC
CSARVFTGMYF
>TRBV7-3|NA|NA|TRBJ2-3
TGTGCCAGCAGCCCAAATGGGGGCACCGATACGCAGTATTTT
CASSPNGGTDTQYF
>TRBV11-2|TRBD2|NA|TRBJ2-7
TGTGCCAGCAGCTTGGCCGTGGGAGGGGCCTACGAGCAGTACTTC
CASSLAVGGAYEQYF
>TRBV4-3|NA|NA|TRBJ2-3
TGCGCCAGCAGCCTCCAGACAGCTAGCACAGATACGCAGTATTTT
CASSLQTASTDTQYF
>TRBV6-1|TRBD2|NA|TRBJ2-3
TGTGCCAGCAGTGAAAGGGGAAAGACTAGCGGGAGATACACAGATACGCAGTATTTT
CASSERGKTSGRYTDTQYF
>TRBV6-5|NA|few|TRBJ1-5
TGTGCCAGCAGTTACTCGAGGAATCAGCCCCAGCATTTT
CASSYSRNQPQHF
>TRBV7-9|NA|NA|TRBJ1-1
TGTGCCAGCAGCCCACACGACGGACCAGGGACTGAAGCTTTCTTT
CASSPHDGPGTEAFF